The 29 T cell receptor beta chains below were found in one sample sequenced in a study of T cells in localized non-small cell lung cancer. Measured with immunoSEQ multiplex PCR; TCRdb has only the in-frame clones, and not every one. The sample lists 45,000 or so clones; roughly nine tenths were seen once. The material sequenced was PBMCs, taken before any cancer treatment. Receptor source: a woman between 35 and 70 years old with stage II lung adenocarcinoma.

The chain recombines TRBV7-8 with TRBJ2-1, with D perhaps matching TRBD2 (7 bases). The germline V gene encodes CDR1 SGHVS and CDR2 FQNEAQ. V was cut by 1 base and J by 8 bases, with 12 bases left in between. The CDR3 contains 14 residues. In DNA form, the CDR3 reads TGTGCCAGCAGCTTAGGAACAGGGAGGGATGAGCAGTTCTTC. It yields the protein CASSLGTGRDEQFF.

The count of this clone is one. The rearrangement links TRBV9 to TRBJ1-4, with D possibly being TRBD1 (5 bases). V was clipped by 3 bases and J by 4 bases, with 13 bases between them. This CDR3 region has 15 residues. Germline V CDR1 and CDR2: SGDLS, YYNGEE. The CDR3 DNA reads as TGTGCCAGCAGCGGGGGAGGGGCCGATAATGAAAAACTGTTTTTT. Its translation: CASSGGGADNEKLFF.

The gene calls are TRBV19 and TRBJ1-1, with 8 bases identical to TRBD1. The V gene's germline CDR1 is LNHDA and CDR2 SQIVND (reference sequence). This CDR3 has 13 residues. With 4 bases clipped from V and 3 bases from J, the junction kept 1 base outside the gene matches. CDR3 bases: TGTGCCAGTAGTACACAGGGGGACACTGAAGCTTTCTTT. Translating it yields CASSTQGDTEAFF.

The CDR3 DNA is TGTGCCAGCAGTGAAACGGGAGGGTCAGATACGCAGTATTTT. This encodes CASSETGGSDTQYF. The rearrangement links TRBV25-1 to TRBJ2-3; 8 positions match TRBD2. Trimming took 2 bases from V and 4 from J; bases not matched to a gene: 2. This CDR3 comprises 14 residues. Germline-derived CDR1 and CDR2 are MGHDK and SYGVNS.

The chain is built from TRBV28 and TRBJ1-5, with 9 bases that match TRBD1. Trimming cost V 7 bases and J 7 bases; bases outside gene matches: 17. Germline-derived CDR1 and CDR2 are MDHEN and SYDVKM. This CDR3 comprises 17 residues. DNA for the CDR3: TGTGCCAGCACCACTCCTCGGGGACAGGGCTTAGGGCAGCCCCAGCATTTT. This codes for CASTTPRGQGLGQPQHF. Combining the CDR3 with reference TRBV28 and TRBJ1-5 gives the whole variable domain DVKVTQSSRYLVKRTGEKVFLECVQDMDHENMFWYRQDPGLGLRLIYFSYDVKMKEKGDIPEGYSVSREKKERFSLILESASTNQTSMYLCASTTPRGQGLGQPQHFGDGTRLSIL.

The CDR3 DNA sequence: TGTGCCAGCGGGGGGGCAATCCACTCTGGAAACACCATATATTTT. This encodes CASGGAIHSGNTIYF. The chain joins TRBV7-2 to TRBJ1-3, with D possibly TRBD1 on 6 matching bases. This CDR3 is built from 15 residues. Trimming left V 8 bases short and J 0 bases short, with 14 bases between. Germline CDR1 SGHTA, CDR2 FQGNSA.

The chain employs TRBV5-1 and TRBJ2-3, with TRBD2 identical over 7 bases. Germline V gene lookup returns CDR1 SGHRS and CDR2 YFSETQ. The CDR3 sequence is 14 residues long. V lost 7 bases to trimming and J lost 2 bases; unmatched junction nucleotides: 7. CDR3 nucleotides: TGCGCCAGCGGCCTAGCGGCCTTCACAGATACGCAGTATTTT. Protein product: CASGLAAFTDTQYF.

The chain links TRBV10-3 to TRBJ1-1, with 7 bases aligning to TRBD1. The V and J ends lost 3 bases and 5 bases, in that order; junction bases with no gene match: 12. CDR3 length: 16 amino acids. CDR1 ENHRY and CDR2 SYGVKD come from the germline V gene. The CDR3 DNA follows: TGTGCCATCAGTGAAGATGTCACAGGGGTTTTTACTGAAGCTTTCTTT. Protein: CAISEDVTGVFTEAFF.

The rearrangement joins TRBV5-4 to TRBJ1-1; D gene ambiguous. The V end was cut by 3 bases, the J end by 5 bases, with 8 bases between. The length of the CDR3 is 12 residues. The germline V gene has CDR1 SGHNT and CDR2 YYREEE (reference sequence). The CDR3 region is CASSSVGTEAFF. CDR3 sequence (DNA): TGTGCCAGCAGCTCCGTAGGGACTGAAGCTTTCTTT.

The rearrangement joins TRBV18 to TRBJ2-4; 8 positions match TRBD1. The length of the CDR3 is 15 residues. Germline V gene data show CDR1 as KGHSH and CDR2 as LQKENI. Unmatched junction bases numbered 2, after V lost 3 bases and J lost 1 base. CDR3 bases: TGTGCCAGCTCACCCCAGGGGGCTGCCAAAAACATTCAGTACTTC. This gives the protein CASSPQGAAKNIQYF.

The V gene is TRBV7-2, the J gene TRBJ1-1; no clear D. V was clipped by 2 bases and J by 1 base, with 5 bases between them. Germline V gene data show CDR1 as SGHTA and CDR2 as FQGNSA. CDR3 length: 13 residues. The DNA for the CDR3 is TGTGCCAGCAGCTTATGGGGGAACACTGAAGCTTTCTTT. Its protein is CASSLWGNTEAFF.

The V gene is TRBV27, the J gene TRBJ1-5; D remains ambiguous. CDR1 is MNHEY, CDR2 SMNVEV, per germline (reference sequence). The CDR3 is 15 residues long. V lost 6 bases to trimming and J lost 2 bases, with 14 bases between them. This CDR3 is CASSAGLWGNQPQHF. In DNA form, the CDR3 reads TGTGCCAGCAGCGCCGGGTTGTGGGGCAATCAGCCCCAGCATTTT.

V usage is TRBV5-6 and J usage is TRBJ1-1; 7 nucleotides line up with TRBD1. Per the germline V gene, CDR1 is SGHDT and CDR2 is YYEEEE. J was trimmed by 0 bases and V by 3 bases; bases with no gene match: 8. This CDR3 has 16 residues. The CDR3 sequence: CASSSKPTGVNTEAFF. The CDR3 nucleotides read TGTGCCAGCAGCTCCAAGCCCACAGGGGTGAACACTGAAGCTTTCTTT.

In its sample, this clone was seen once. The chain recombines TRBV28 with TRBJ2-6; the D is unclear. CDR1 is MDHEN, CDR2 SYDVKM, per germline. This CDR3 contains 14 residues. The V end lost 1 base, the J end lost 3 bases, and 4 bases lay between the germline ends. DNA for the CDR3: TGTGCCAGCAGTTTATTTGTTGGGGCCAACGTCCTGACTTTC. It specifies CASSLFVGANVLTF.

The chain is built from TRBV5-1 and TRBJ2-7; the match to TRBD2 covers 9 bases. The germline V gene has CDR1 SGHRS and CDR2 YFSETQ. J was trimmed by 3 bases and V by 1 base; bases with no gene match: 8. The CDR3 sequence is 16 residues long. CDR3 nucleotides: TGCGCCAGCAGCTTGACCTTAGCGGGAGTGGGCTACGAGCAGTACTTC. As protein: CASSLTLAGVGYEQYF.

The CDR3 spells CASTRETNEKLFF. Written as DNA, the CDR3 is TGTGCCAGCACGCGTGAAACTAATGAAAAACTGTTTTTT. The chain joins TRBV2 to TRBJ1-4; D call uncertain. V lost 7 bases and J 1 base, leaving 7 bases between the germline ends. In germline, CDR1 is SNHLY, CDR2 FYNNEI. This CDR3 contains 13 residues.

The CDR3 region is CASSSETGDPDTQYF. Written as DNA, the CDR3 is TGTGCCAGCAGCTCCGAGACGGGAGACCCAGATACGCAGTATTTT. The gene calls are TRBV11-3 and TRBJ2-3; D is possibly TRBD2 (6 bases). The V end was cut by 4 bases, the J end by 4 bases, with 15 bases between. The CDR3 has 15 residues. Germline CDR1 and CDR2: SGHNT and YENEEA.

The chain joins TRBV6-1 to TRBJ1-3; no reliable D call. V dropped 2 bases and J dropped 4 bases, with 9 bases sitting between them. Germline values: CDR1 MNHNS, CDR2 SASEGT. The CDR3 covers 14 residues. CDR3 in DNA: TGTGCCAGCAGTGAATTGAGTTTAGGAAACACCATATATTTT. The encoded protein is CASSELSLGNTIYF.

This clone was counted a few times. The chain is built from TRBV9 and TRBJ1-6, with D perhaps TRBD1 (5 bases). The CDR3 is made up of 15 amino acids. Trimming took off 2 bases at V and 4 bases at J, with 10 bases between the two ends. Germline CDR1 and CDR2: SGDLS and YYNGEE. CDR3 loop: CASSVTGTYNSPLHF. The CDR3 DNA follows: TGTGCCAGCAGCGTCACCGGGACGTATAATTCACCCCTCCACTTT.

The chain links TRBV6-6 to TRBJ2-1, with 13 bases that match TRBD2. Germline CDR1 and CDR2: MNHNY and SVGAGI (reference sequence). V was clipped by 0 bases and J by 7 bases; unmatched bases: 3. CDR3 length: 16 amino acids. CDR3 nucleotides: TGTGCCAGCAGTTACTCTACTAGCGGGGGGGGGAATGAGCAGTTCTTC. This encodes CASSYSTSGGGNEQFF.

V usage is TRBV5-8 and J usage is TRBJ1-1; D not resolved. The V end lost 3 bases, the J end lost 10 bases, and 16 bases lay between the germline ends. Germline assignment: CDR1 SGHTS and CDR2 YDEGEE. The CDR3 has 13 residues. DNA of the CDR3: TGTGCCAGCAGCTGGTGGCAGGCGCGTTTAGCTTTCTTT. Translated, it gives CASSWWQARLAFF.

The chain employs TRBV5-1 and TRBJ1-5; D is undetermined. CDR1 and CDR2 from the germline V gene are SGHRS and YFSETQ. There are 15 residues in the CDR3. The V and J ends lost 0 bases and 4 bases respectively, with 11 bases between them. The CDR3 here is CASSLGFGQNQPQHF. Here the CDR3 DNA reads TGCGCCAGCAGCTTGGGATTTGGCCAAAATCAGCCCCAGCATTTT.

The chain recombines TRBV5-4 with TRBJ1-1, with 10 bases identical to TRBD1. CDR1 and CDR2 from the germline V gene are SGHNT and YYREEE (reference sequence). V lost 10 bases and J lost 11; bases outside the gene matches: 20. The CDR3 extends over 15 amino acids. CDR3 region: CAVRQGLTGGAPAFF. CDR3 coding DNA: TGTGCCGTTAGACAGGGCCTGACAGGGGGCGCCCCGGCTTTCTTT.

The CDR3 DNA reads as TGCGCCAGCAGCTTGGCGGGACAGGACTATGGCTACACCTTC. It encodes CASSLAGQDYGYTF. J is TRBJ1-2 and V is TRBV5-1; 8 bases are a match to TRBD1. CDR1 and CDR2 (germline): SGHRS, YFSETQ. The V gene end was trimmed by 0 bases and the J gene end by 3 bases; junction bases not matched to a gene: 1. This CDR3 has 14 amino acids.

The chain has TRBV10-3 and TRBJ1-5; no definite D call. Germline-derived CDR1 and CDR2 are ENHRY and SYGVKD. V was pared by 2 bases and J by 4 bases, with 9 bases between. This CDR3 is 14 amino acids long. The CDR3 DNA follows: TGTGCCATCAGTGAGGTAGGCAGAAATCAGCCCCAGCATTTT. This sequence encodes CAISEVGRNQPQHF.

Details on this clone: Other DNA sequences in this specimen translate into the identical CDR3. The DNA for the CDR3 is TGTGCCAGCAGTTTAGGCGGGAGCTCCTACGAGCAGTACTTC. It yields the protein CASSLGGSSYEQYF. V is TRBV28 and J is TRBJ2-7; 7 bases align to TRBD2. Germline assignment: CDR1 MDHEN and CDR2 SYDVKM. With 2 bases clipped from V and 0 bases from J, the junction kept 1 base outside the gene matches. This CDR3 region has 14 residues.

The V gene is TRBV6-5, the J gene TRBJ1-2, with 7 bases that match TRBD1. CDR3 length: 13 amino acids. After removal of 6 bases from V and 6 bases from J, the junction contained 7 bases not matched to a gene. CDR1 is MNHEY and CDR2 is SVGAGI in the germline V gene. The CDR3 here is CASRRTGGDGYTF. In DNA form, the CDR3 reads TGTGCCAGCAGAAGGACAGGTGGGGATGGCTACACCTTC.

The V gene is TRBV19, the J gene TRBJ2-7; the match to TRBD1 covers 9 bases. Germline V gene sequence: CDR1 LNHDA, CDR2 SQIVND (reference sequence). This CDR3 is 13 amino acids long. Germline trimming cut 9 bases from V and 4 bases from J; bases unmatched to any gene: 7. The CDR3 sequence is CASRGTGRYEQYF. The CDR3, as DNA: TGTGCCAGCCGCGGGACAGGGAGGTACGAGCAGTACTTC.

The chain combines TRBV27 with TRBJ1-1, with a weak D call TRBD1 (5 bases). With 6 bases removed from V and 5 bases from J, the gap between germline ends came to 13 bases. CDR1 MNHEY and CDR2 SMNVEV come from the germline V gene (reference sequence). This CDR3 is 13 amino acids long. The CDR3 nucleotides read TGTGCCAGCAGCGGAAGGGGACGAACTGAAGCTTTCTTT. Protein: CASSGRGRTEAFF.